The clone carrying this TCR beta chain appeared a single time. Its antigen is currently unknown. The source of the sample is a study of cytomegalovirus exposure and HLA in healthy donors. Study-wide background: Prior work identified around 120 million unique TCR beta sequences in about 179 million T cells. Study outcomes and limitations: In a later analysis, CMV-associated beta chains were mostly HLA-associated, it appeared.

CDR1 is SGHAT, CDR2 FQNNGV, per germline. Trimming took 1 base from V and 4 from J, leaving 16 bases between them. The CDR3 loop spans 16 amino acids. The PCR used 60 Vbeta and 13 Jbeta primers. Sequencing used immunoSEQ multiplex PCR; TCRdb keeps in-frame clones, though not all of them. Of 95,000 to 120,000 clones listed, over 55% are singletons. The gene calls are TRBV11-2 and TRBJ1-2; D possibly corresponds to TRBD1 (6 bases). The receptor was derived from a man younger than 35 in good health and CMV-seropositive. Sequenced sample: PBMCs. The CDR3 nucleotides read TGTGCCAGCAGCTTAGGGTTCCCAGGGGCTCCCTATGGCTACACCTTC. Translated: CASSLGFPGAPYGYTF.